This T cell receptor (beta chain) was captured by sequencing in a study of blood T cell repertoires in COVID-19. Overall study: Researchers got acute and convalescent COVID-19 samples from the United States, Italy and Spain. T cells, B-cell-depleted T cells, or PBMCs provided the cDNA or gDNA that served as material.

This CDR3 comprises 13 residues. The germline CDR1 and CDR2 sequences are MNHNS and SASEGT. The germline V and J ends were trimmed by 3 bases and 13 bases, with 13 bases remaining between them. Methods used by the authors: Estimation of nucleated cell counts relied on the amplification of reference gene primers. The protocol was immunoSEQ multiplex PCR, while the TCRdb copy is restricted to in-frame clones and leaves out a portion. The DNA was the basis for D and trimming; V, J and clone size are from that table. The table has about 150,000 clones, roughly 90% seen once. Sequenced material: peripheral blood. V and J are TRBV6-1 and TRBJ1-6; D not certain. The source is a man aged 55 to 69 with active or convalescent COVID-19. This CDR3 reads CASSEMENAPLHF. The CDR3 DNA sequence: TGTGCCAGCAGTGAGATGGAGAATGCCCCCCTCCACTTT.